A selection of T cell receptor beta chains follows, all from one sample in a study of response to subunit inactivated influenza vaccine. TCRdb processed the RT-PCR reads anew with MiXCR; each CDR3 protein has one entry. The top ten hold 13% of the sample, which has hundreds of thousands of distinct CDR3 sequences, less than 10% seen once. This material consisted of PBMCs from blood, taken about 23 months after vaccination. The receptor set was obtained from a man in his fifties or sixties who received an inactivated influenza vaccine. CDR3s include the opening cysteine and the closing phenylalanine or tryptophan. D genes are given only for firm matches. The size field is filled for only some rows; it gives once, few, many or a size class.

j_call	cdr3_length	d_call	clone_size	v_call	cdr3_aa	cdr3_nt
TRBJ2-1	18	TRBD1	-	TRBV7-3	CASSPMAHDRVPGGEQFF	TGTGCCAGCAGCCCAATGGCCCACGACAGGGTTCCTGGGGGTGAGCAGTTCTTC
TRBJ2-5	15	TRBD1	once	TRBV5-6	CASSYRTGVGETQYF	TGTGCCAGCAGCTACCGGACAGGGGTGGGAGAGACCCAGTACTTC
TRBJ2-1	18	TRBD2	few	TRBV11-2	CASSPRTSGSWVGNEQFF	TGTGCCAGCAGCCCGAGGACTAGCGGGAGTTGGGTCGGTAATGAGCAGTTCTTC
TRBJ2-7	16	-	few	TRBV20-1	CSARGPGSGYPYEQYF	TGCAGTGCTAGAGGCCCTGGGTCAGGGTATCCCTACGAGCAGTACTTC
TRBJ2-7	14	-	-	TRBV4-2	CASSQDRGSPEQYF	TGTGCCAGCAGCCAAGATCGAGGGAGCCCCGAGCAGTACTTC
TRBJ1-5	14	-	few	TRBV6-2/TRBV6-3	CASRSGVANQPQHF	TGTGCCAGCAGGTCCGGGGTCGCCAATCAGCCCCAGCATTTT
TRBJ2-1	14	TRBD1	-	TRBV20-1	CSALDRGPYNEQFF	TGCAGTGCTCTTGACAGGGGGCCCTACAATGAGCAGTTCTTC
TRBJ1-1	17	TRBD1	many	TRBV5-1	CASSSQGTGGLNTEAFF	TGCGCCAGCAGCTCCCAAGGGACAGGGGGTTTGAACACTGAAGCTTTCTTT
TRBJ2-2	16	TRBD2	few	TRBV28	CASSYADGTRAGELFF	TGTGCCAGCAGTTACGCGGACGGGACTAGGGCCGGGGAGCTGTTTTTT
TRBJ2-4	15	TRBD1	many	TRBV7-9	CASSTTDRTKNIQYF	TGTGCCAGCAGCACAACGGACAGGACCAAAAACATTCAGTACTTC
TRBJ2-3	16	TRBD1	-	TRBV4-1	CASSQDRTGFTDTQYF	TGCGCCAGCAGCCAAGATAGGACAGGATTCACAGATACGCAGTATTTT
TRBJ1-2	16	TRBD1	few	TRBV12-3/TRBV12-4	CASSLPPATGEGGYTF	TGTGCCAGCAGTTTACCCCCTGCCACAGGGGAGGGTGGCTACACCTTC
TRBJ1-1	14	TRBD1	-	TRBV12-3/TRBV12-4	CASTPTGLGTEAFF	TGTGCCAGCACCCCGACAGGGTTGGGCACTGAAGCTTTCTTT
TRBJ2-2	16	TRBD1	-	TRBV10-3	CAISPALGQGSGELFF	TGTGCCATCAGCCCAGCCTTGGGACAGGGATCCGGGGAGCTGTTTTTT
TRBJ2-7	15	-	few	TRBV20-1	CSASPKFGTQYEQYF	TGCAGTGCTAGCCCTAAGTTCGGGACCCAATACGAGCAGTACTTC
TRBJ2-3	15	-	-	TRBV24-1	CATSDRTGTPDTQYF	TGTGCCACCAGTGACCGAACCGGGACTCCAGATACGCAGTATTTT
TRBJ2-7	15	TRBD2	few	TRBV5-6	CASSSLLAGGIEQYF	TGTGCCAGCAGCTCCCTCCTAGCGGGAGGCATCGAGCAGTACTTC
TRBJ2-3	14	TRBD1	-	TRBV5-4	CASSLRGQADTQYF	TGTGCCAGCAGCCTCCGGGGACAGGCAGATACGCAGTATTTT
TRBJ1-1	16	-	-	TRBV4-1	CASSQDSGLPGGEAFF	TGCGCCAGCAGCCAAGATTCGGGGCTGCCGGGGGGTGAAGCTTTCTTT
TRBJ2-7	14	TRBD1	-	TRBV2	CASRPGGAGREQYF	TGTGCCAGCAGGCCAGGGGGCGCGGGTAGAGAGCAGTACTTC
TRBJ2-1	22	TRBD2	-	TRBV12-3/TRBV12-4	CASSLVTGGSVLNTVSYNEQFF	TGTGCCAGCAGTTTAGTAACGGGGGGGTCCGTACTGAATACGGTCTCCTACAATGAGCAGTTCTTC
TRBJ1-1	13	-	many	TRBV3-1	CASSQVSGTEAFF	TGTGCCAGCAGCCAAGTGTCGGGGACTGAAGCTTTCTTT
TRBJ2-4	13	-	-	TRBV7-2	CASSRDIKNIQYF	TGTGCCAGCAGCCGGGACATCAAAAACATTCAGTACTTC
TRBJ1-2	11	-	many	TRBV20-1	CSARRDTGYTF	TGCAGTGCTAGAAGGGACACTGGCTACACCTTC
TRBJ2-2	14	TRBD1	-	TRBV10-3	CAISVDRGKGELFF	TGTGCCATCAGTGTGGACAGGGGAAAGGGGGAGCTGTTTTTT
TRBJ2-2	17	TRBD2	-	TRBV7-9	CASSFSGGPTYTGELFF	TGTGCCAGCAGCTTCAGCGGGGGGCCGACTTACACCGGGGAGCTGTTTTTT